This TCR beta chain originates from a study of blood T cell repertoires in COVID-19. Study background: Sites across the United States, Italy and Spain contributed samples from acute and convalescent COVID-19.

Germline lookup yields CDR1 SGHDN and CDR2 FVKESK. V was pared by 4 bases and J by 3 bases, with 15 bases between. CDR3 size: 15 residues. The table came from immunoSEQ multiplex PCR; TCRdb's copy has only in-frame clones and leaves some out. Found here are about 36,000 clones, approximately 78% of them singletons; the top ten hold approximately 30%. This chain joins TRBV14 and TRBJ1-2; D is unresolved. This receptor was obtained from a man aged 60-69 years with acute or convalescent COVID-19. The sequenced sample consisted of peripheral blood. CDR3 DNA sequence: TGTGCCAGCAGCCCTTACAATATAGCAGACTATGGCTACACCTTC. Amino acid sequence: CASSPYNIADYGYTF.